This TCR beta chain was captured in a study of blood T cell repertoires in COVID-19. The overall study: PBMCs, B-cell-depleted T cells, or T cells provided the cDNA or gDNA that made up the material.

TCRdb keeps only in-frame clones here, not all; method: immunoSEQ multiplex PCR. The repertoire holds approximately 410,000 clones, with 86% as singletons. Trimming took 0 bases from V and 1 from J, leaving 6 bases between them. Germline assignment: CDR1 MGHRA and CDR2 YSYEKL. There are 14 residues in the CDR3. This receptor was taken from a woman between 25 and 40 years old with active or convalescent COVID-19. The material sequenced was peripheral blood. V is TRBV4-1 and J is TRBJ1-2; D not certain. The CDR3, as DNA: TGCGCCAGCAGCCAAGATCCCTTTAACTATGGCTACACCTTC. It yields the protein CASSQDPFNYGYTF.